This T cell receptor (beta chain) emerged from a study of CD8+CD57+ T cells in acquired aplastic anemia. This clonotype was seen many times. The CDR3 extends over 15 amino acids. Trimming removed 0 bases from V and 5 bases from J, with 14 bases in between. From germline, CDR1 is SGHDT and CDR2 YYEEEE. Investigators profiled TCR beta VDJ and CDR3 from genomic DNA template. TCRdb re-called the reads through MiXCR, storing one row per CDR3 protein. The top ten hold 8% of the sample, which has approximately 270,000 distinct CDR3 sequences, roughly 50% seen once. This clonotype originated in a human donor with severe aplastic anemia or a healthy control (not recorded which). The V gene is TRBV5-6, the J gene TRBJ1-1, with TRBD1 as a possible D gene (6 bases). Sequencing was carried out using sorted CD4+, CD8+, or CD8+CD57+ T cells (not recorded which) from PBMCs. The CDR3 loop is CASSLVVAGATEAFF. As DNA, the CDR3 is TGTGCCAGCAGCTTGGTAGTGGCGGGGGCGACTGAAGCTTTCTTT.